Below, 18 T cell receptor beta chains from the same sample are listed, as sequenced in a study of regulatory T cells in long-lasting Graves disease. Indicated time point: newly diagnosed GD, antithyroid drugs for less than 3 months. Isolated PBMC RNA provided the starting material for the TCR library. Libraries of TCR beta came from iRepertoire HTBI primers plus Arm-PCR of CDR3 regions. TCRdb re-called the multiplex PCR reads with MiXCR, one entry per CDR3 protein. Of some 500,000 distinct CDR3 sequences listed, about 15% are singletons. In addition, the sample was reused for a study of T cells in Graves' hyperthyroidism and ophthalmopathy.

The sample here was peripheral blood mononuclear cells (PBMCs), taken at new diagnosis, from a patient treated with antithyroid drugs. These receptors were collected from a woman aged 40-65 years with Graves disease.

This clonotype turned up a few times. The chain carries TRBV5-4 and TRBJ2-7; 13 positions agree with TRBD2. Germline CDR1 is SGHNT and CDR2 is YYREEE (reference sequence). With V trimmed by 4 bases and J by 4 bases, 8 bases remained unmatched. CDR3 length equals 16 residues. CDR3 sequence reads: CASSVGGLAGAYEQYF. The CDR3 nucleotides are TGTGCCAGCAGCGTGGGTGGACTAGCGGGGGCATACGAGCAGTACTTC.

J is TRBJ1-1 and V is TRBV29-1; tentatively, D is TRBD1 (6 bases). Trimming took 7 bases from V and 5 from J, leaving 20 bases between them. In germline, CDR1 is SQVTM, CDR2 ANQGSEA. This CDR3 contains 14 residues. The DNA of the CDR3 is TGCAGCGCTCCCGGAGTGGGGGGGCGGACTGAAGCTTTCTTT. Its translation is CSAPGVGGRTEAFF.

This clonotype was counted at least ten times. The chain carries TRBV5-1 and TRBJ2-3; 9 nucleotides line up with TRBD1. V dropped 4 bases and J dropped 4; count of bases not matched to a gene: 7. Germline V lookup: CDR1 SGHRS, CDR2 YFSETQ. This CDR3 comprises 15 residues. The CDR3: CASSTRDREPDTQYF. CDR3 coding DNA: TGCGCCAGCAGCACCCGGGACAGGGAGCCAGATACGCAGTATTTT.

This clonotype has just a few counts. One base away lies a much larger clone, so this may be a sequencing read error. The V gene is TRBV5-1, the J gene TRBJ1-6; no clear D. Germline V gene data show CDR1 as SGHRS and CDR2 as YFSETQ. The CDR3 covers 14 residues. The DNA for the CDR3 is TGCGCCAGCAGCATGGACGGGCAGAATTCACCCCCCCACTTT. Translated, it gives CASSMDGQNSPPHF.

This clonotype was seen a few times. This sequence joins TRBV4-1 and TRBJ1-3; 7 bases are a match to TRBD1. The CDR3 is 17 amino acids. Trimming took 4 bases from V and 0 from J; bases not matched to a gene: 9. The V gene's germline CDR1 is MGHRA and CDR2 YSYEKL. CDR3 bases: TGCGCCAGCAGCCTTAGGCCCGAGGGGGCCTCTGGAAACACCATATATTTT. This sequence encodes CASSLRPEGASGNTIYF.

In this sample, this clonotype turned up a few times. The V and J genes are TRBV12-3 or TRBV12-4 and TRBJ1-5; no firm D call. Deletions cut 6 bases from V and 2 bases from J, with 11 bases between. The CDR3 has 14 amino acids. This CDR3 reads CASRMTNGNQPQHF. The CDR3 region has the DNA TGTGCCAGCAGGATGACCAACGGCAATCAGCCCCAGCATTTT.

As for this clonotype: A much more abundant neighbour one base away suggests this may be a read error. DNA for the CDR3: TGCGCCAGCAGCCAAGGGGGACAGGCGCGTAATCAGCCCCAGCATTTT. It is translated as CASSQGGQARNQPQHF. The chain employs TRBV4-1 and TRBJ1-5; 8 bases map to TRBD1. Germline V CDR1 and CDR2: MGHRA, YSYEKL. J was trimmed by 4 bases and V by 1 base; bases with no gene match: 6. The CDR3 totals 16 residues.

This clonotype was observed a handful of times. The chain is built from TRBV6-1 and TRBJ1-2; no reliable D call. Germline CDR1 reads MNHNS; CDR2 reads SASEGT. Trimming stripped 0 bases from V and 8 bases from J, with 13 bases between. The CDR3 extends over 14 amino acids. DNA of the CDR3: TGTGCCAGCAGTGAAGCATGGACGTCCCGGGGCTACACCTTC. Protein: CASSEAWTSRGYTF.

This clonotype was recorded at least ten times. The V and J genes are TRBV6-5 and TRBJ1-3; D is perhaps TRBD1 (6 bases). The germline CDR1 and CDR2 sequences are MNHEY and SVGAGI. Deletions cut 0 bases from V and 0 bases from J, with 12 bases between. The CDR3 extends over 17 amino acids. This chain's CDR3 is CASSYSDSTYSGNTIYF. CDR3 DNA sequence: TGTGCCAGCAGTTACTCGGACAGTACTTACTCTGGAAACACCATATATTTT.

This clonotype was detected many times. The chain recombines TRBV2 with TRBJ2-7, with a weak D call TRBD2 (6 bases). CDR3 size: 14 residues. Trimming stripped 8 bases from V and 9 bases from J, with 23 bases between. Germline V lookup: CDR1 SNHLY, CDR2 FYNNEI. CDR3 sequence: CASLLAGGDQRQYF. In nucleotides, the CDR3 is TGTGCCAGCCTCCTAGCCGGGGGTGACCAACGGCAGTACTTC. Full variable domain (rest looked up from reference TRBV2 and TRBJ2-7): EPEVTQTPSHQVTQMGQEVILRCVPISNHLYFYWYRQILGQKVEFLVSFYNNEISEKSEIFDDQFSVERPDGSNFTLKIRSTKLEDSAMYFCASLLAGGDQRQYFGPGTRLTVT.

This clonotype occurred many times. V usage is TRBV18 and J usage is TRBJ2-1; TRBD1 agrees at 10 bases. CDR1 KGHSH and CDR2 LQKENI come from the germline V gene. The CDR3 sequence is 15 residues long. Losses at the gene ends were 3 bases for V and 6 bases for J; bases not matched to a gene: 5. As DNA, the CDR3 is TGTGCCAGCTCACCTGGGACAGGGGATGCCAATGAGCAGTTCTTC. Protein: CASSPGTGDANEQFF.

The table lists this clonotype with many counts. This CDR3 is CASSRSGPSYNEQFF. The CDR3 DNA is TGTGCCAGCAGCCGTAGCGGCCCATCCTACAATGAGCAGTTCTTC. The chain combines TRBV12-3 or TRBV12-4 with TRBJ2-1, with D possibly TRBD2 on 6 matching bases. Trimming took off 6 bases at V and 1 base at J, with 13 bases between the two ends. The CDR3 covers 15 residues.

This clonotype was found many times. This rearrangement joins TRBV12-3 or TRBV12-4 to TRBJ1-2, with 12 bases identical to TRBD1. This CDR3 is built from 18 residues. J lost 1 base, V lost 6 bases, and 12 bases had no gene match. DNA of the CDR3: TGTGCCAGCAGCAGCCTGGGACAGGGGGCGGTGGGTAACTATGGCTACACCTTC. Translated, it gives CASSSLGQGAVGNYGYTF.

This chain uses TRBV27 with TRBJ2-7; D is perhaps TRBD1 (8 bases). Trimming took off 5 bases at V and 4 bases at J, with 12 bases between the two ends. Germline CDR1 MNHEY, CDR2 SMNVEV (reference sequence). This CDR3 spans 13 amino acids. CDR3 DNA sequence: TGTGCCAGCAGTAAACAGGGGGGGTACGAGCAGTACTTC. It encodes CASSKQGGYEQYF.

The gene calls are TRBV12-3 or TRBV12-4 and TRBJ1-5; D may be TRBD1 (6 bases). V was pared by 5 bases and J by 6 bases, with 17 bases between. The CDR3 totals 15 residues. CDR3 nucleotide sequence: TGTGCCAGCAGTCGTCTCGGGACAAAAAGTCAGCCCCAGCATTTT. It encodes CASSRLGTKSQPQHF.

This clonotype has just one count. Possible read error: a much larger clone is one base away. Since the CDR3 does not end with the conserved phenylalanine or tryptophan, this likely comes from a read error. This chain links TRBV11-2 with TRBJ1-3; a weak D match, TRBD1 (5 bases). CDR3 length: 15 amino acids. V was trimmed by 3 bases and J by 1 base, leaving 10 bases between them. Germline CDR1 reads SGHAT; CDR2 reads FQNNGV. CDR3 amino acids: CASSFRGASGNTIYS. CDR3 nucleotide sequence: TGTGCCAGCAGCTTTAGGGGAGCGTCTGGAAACACCATATATTCT.

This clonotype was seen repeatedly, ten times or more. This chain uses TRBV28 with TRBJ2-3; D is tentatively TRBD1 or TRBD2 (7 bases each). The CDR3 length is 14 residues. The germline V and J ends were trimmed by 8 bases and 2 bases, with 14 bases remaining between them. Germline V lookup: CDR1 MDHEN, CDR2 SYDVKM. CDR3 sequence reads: CASGRGLITDTQYF. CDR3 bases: TGTGCCAGCGGGAGGGGGCTGATCACAGATACGCAGTATTTT.

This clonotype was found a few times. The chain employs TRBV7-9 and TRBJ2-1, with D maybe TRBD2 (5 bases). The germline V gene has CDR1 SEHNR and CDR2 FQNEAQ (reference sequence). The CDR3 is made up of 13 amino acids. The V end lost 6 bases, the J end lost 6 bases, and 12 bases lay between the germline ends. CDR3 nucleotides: TGTGCCAGCAGATTGGGCGCGGGCAATGAGCAGTTCTTC. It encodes CASRLGAGNEQFF.